This T cell receptor beta chain was sequenced for a study of OX40 agonist ivuxolimab in advanced cancers. Findings and caveats of the study: At 0.1 to 3.0 mg/kg and by week 6, CD4+ and CD8+ T cells in the blood had expanded clonally.

TCRdb's table, derived via immunoSEQ multiplex PCR, lists solely in-frame clones and lacks some. The sample has approximately 82,000 clones; approximately 89% are singletons. As regards this clone: The antigen is not known. A read error may produce the germline difference seen at one junction end.

The CDR3 loop spans 13 amino acids. CDR1 and CDR2 from the germline V gene are SSHAT and FNYEAQ (reference sequence). The chain links TRBV7-7 to TRBJ2-1, with D perhaps being TRBD1 or TRBD2 (5 bases each). The sample was CD4+ or CD8+ T cells sorted from blood, taken in a trial of the OX40 agonist ivuxolimab. The receptor was derived from an adult with an advanced solid tumor such as melanoma, head and neck, liver or kidney cancer. The DNA of the CDR3 is TGTGCTAGCAGCTTAGACTCTGGGGGAGAGCAGTTCTTC. Amino acids: CASSLDSGGEQFF. The full variable domain, completed using reference TRBV7-7 and TRBJ2-1, is GAGVSQSPRYKVTKRGQDVTLRCDPISSHATLYWYQQALGQGPEFLTYFNYEAQPDKSGLPSDRFSAERPEGSISTLTIQRTEQRDSAMYRCASSLDSGGEQFFGPGTRLTVL.